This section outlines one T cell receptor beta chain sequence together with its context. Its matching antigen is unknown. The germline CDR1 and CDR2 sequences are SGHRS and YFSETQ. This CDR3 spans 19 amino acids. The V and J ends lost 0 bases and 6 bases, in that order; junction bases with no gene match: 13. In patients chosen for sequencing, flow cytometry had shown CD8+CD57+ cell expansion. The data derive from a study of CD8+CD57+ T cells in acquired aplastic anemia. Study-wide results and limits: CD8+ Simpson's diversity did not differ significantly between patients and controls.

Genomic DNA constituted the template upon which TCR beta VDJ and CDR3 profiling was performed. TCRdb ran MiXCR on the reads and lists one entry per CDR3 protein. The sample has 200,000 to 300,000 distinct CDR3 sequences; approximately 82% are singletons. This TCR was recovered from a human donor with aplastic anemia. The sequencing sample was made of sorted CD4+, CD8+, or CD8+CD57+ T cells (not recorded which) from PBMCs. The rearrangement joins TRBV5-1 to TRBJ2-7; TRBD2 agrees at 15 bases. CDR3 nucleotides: TGCGCCAGCAGCTTGGCCAATAGCGGACTAGCGGGGGGGCGTGCCGAGCAGTACTTC. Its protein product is CASSLANSGLAGGRAEQYF.